A selection of T cell receptor beta chains follows, all from one sample in a study of Ad26.COV2.S vaccination and SARS-CoV-2 variants. The table came from immunoSEQ multiplex PCR; TCRdb's copy has only in-frame clones and leaves some out. The data show about 410,000 clones, less than 90% seen once. The material sequenced was peripheral blood, taken in a trial of Ad26.COV2.S vaccine versus placebo. Every receptor here comes from a person aged 18-65 years who received the Ad26.COV2.S COVID-19 vaccine or a placebo. The CDR3 runs from the conserved cysteine through the conserved F or W. D genes are given only for firm matches. Clone size, where shown, is once, few, many, or a class for clones that have expanded.

clone_size d_call j_call v_call cdr3_nt cdr3_aa
- TRBD1 TRBJ1-4 TRBV5-5 TGTGCCAGCAGCAAGGGGACAGTTAATGAAAAACTGTTTTTT CASSKGTVNEKLFF
few - TRBJ1-1 TRBV7-9 TGTGCCAGCAGCTTATCTGGGGATAACACTGAAGCTTTCTTT CASSLSGDNTEAFF
- - TRBJ1-2 TRBV2 TGTGCCAGCAGTGTAGAACGGGTTACAACAAACTATGGCTACACCTTC CASSVERVTTNYGYTF
- - TRBJ1-2 TRBV5-6 TGTGCCAGCAGCCTTTGGGGTTCTGGCTACACCTTC CASSLWGSGYTF
- - TRBJ1-6 TRBV4-3 TGCGCCAGCAGCCAACAGCGGAGCTCCTATAATTCACCCCTCCACTTT CASSQQRSSYNSPLHF
once TRBD2 TRBJ2-5 TRBV19 TGTGCCAGTAGTCCTATTATGGGCGGGGGTGAGGAGACCCAGTACTTC CASSPIMGGGEETQYF
- TRBD1 TRBJ1-2 TRBV4-1 TGCGCCAGCAGCCAAAAAGGGGGGACAGCAACATATGGCTACACCTTC CASSQKGGTATYGYTF
- - TRBJ1-6 TRBV2 TGTGCCAGCAGTGAAAGCCGGGTGTACTCACCCCTCCACTTT CASSESRVYSPLHF
- - TRBJ2-5 TRBV19 TGTGCCAGTAGTTCAACCGGGACCCAGTACTTC CASSSTGTQYF
- - TRBJ1-1 TRBV2 TGTGCCAGCAGGCGGTTAACAGGAGCTTTCTTT CASRRLTGAFF
- - TRBJ1-1 TRBV7-9 TGTGCCAGCAGCTCCACTGCGGGAGAGGAAGCTTTCTTT CASSSTAGEEAFF
- TRBD1 TRBJ1-6 TRBV19 TGTGCCAGTAGTATAGATCCAGGGGGCAATTCACCCCTCCACTTT CASSIDPGGNSPLHF
- - TRBJ2-2 TRBV6-6 TGTGCCAGCGGTGGGACCGGGGAGCTGTTTTTT CASGGTGELFF
once - TRBJ1-1 TRBV27 TGTGCCAGCAGTGGGACGTGGGCGGGGGTGTTCACTGAAGCTTTCTTT CASSGTWAGVFTEAFF
- - TRBJ2-4 TRBV19 TGTGCCAGTACCCCTCGGGGCGGTCAGGGGATAGCCAAAAACATTCAGTACTTC CASTPRGGQGIAKNIQYF
- TRBD1 TRBJ1-2 TRBV4-1 TGCGCCAGCAGCCCGCTGGGGACAGGGGACTATGGCTACACCTTC CASSPLGTGDYGYTF
- TRBD1 TRBJ1-2 TRBV5-1 TGCGCCAGCAGCTCACAGGGGAGGAACTATGGCTACACCTTC CASSSQGRNYGYTF
- - TRBJ1-1 TRBV3-1/TRBV3-2 TGTGCCAGCAGCCAATATTTAAACACTGAAGCTTTCTTT CASSQYLNTEAFF
- TRBD1 TRBJ1-4 TRBV4-3 TGCGCCAGCAGCCGCCGACAGGGGGCCACTAATGAAAAACTGTTTTTT CASSRRQGATNEKLFF
- - TRBJ1-2 TRBV13 TGTGCCAGCAGCTTAGGGGGAAGTTATGGCTACACCTTC CASSLGGSYGYTF
- TRBD2 TRBJ2-3 TRBV15 TGTGCCACCAGCAGAGATTTCGGGGAGGGTGGCACAGATACGCAGTATTTT CATSRDFGEGGTDTQYF
- TRBD2 TRBJ2-1 TRBV19 TGTGCCAGTACCGCTCAAGCGGGGGGGCTTAAGTTCTTC CASTAQAGGLKFF
once - TRBJ2-5 TRBV27 TGTGCCAGCAGTGTGCGGGGCGGGGGCTGGGAGACCCAGTACTTC CASSVRGGGWETQYF
- - TRBJ2-3 TRBV18 TGTGCCAGCTCACCTACAGGGCCTCACACAGATACGCAGTATTTT CASSPTGPHTDTQYF
- TRBD2 TRBJ2-1 TRBV15 TGTGCCACCAGCACAGAGCGGGGGGGTAATGAGCAGTTCTTC CATSTERGGNEQFF
once TRBD1 TRBJ2-1 TRBV7-2 TGTGCCAGCGGGGACAGGGGGATAGATGAGCAGTTCTTC CASGDRGIDEQFF
- - TRBJ1-2 TRBV19 TGTGCCAGTAGTACCCGACAGGTTCGAGCTAACTATGGCTACACCTTC CASSTRQVRANYGYTF
once - TRBJ2-3 TRBV5-1 TGCGCCAGCAGCCAACAGGGAACTACGCAGTATTTT CASSQQGTTQYF
- - TRBJ1-6 TRBV2 TGTGCCAGCAGGCGGACATTCGGGTCACCCCTCCACTTT CASRRTFGSPLHF
- TRBD1 TRBJ2-5 TRBV19 TGTGCCAGTAGTGAAACAGGGGGCTTCCAAGAGACCCAGTACTTC CASSETGGFQETQYF
- - TRBJ2-7 TRBV20-1 TGCAGTGCTAGTTGGTCTCTTTCCCCCTACGAGCAGTACTTC CSASWSLSPYEQYF
- - TRBJ2-1 TRBV20-1 TGCAGTGCTAGTACAGGTCGGACTCCCGGAAATGAGCAGTTCTTC CSASTGRTPGNEQFF
- - TRBJ1-5 TRBV5-5 TGTGCCAGCAGCTTGGGGGCCCCGGACCCCCAGCATTTT CASSLGAPDPQHF
- TRBD2 TRBJ2-1 TRBV20-1 TGCAGTGCTAGTATTGCGGGGGGGCCTTCATACAATGAGCAGTTCTTC CSASIAGGPSYNEQFF
- - TRBJ1-1 TRBV7-2 TGTGCCAGCAGTTTAGATCAGGGAGGGGCGGGCACTGAAGCTTTCTTT CASSLDQGGAGTEAFF
- - TRBJ2-1 TRBV27 TGTGCCAGCAGTTTATCTGCGGCTTCCTTTTACAATGAGCAGTTCTTC CASSLSAASFYNEQFF
- TRBD1 TRBJ2-5 TRBV7-2 TGTGCCAGCAGCCAATACAGGGGGCAGGGAGAGACCCAGTACTTC CASSQYRGQGETQYF
- - TRBJ1-1 TRBV12-3/TRBV12-4 TGTGCCAGCAGACCAGGGATCGACACTGAAGCTTTCTTT CASRPGIDTEAFF
- - TRBJ2-3 TRBV4-1 TGCGCCAGCAGCCAAGGGACTACTCTAAATACGCAGTATTTT CASSQGTTLNTQYF
- TRBD1 TRBJ1-2 TRBV7-9 TGTGCCAGCAGCCTGGGGGGTACAGGGGTCGAGGGCTACACCTTC CASSLGGTGVEGYTF
- - TRBJ2-2 TRBV12-3/TRBV12-4 TGTGCCAGCACGTGGGCTAGCACCGGGGAGCTGTTTTTT CASTWASTGELFF
- - TRBJ2-5 TRBV27 TGTGCCAGCAGAGGAGGGGCTGAAGAGACCCAGTACTTC CASRGGAEETQYF
- - TRBJ1-2 TRBV29-1 TGCAGCGTTGAAGATGCCGACAGTCAACTCCATGGCTACACCTTC CSVEDADSQLHGYTF
- TRBD2 TRBJ2-1 TRBV5-4 TGTGCCAGCAGCTTGGCTAAGCGGACTAGCGGGGGTGATGAGCAGTTCTTC CASSLAKRTSGGDEQFF
- - TRBJ2-7 TRBV7-9 TGTGCCAGCAGTTCGTGGGGGGCCGAGCAGTACTTC CASSSWGAEQYF
- - TRBJ1-3 TRBV6-5 TGTGCCAGCAGGCAGGGTCGCTCTGGAAACACCATATATTTT CASRQGRSGNTIYF
- - TRBJ1-6 TRBV27 TGTGCCAGCAGTCAAACCATACCGGGACGGGAATCACCCCTCCACTTT CASSQTIPGRESPLHF
- TRBD2 TRBJ2-1 TRBV7-6 TGTGCCAGCAGCTTATCGGTTTATGGGGGGGAAAAGTACAATGAGCAGTTCTTC CASSLSVYGGEKYNEQFF
- - TRBJ1-2 TRBV19 TGTGCCAGTAGTATTTTTACCGACTATGGCTACACCTTC CASSIFTDYGYTF
- - TRBJ2-3 TRBV4-3 TGCGCCAGCAGCCAAGTCTCCGGGGACACAGATACGCAGTATTTT CASSQVSGDTDTQYF
few TRBD1 TRBJ1-3 TRBV19 TGTGCCAGTAAACGGACAGGGGATGGAAACACCATATATTTT CASKRTGDGNTIYF
- - TRBJ2-7 TRBV11-2 TGTGCCAGCAGCTTGGGAAATTACAGGGACGAGCAGTACTTC CASSLGNYRDEQYF
once - TRBJ1-1 TRBV29-1 TGCAGCGTTGGGCAGGCCGGCGGAGCTTTCTTT CSVGQAGGAFF
- - TRBJ2-7 TRBV3-1/TRBV3-2 TGTGCCAGCAGCCAACGGGACGGAGCCTACGAGCAGTACTTC CASSQRDGAYEQYF
- - TRBJ2-5 TRBV5-1 TGCGCCAGCAGCTTGGGGGCAGATCAAGAGACCCAGTACTTC CASSLGADQETQYF